A selection of T cell receptor beta chains follows, all from one sample in a study of T cells in Graves' hyperthyroidism and ophthalmopathy. TCRdb reprocessed the multiplex PCR reads with MiXCR, giving one entry per CDR3 protein. Of roughly 500,000 distinct CDR3 sequences in the sample, approximately 44% were seen once. Material for sequencing was peripheral blood or thyroid tissue (not recorded which). The receptors stem from an adult woman with Graves' disease, either hyperthyroidism or ophthalmopathy (not recorded which). CDR3s include the opening cysteine and the closing phenylalanine or tryptophan. D genes are given only for firm matches. The listing skips clone size in some rows; elsewhere it reads once, few, many or a size class.

d_gene: TRBD2; j_gene: TRBJ2-3; abundance: once; v_gene: TRBV20-1; CDR3aa: CSARIGRGAGGPEYTDTQYF; CDR3nt: TGCAGTGCTAGAATCGGGAGGGGTGCGGGAGGGCCGGAATACACAGATACGCAGTATTTT
d_gene: NA; j_gene: TRBJ1-1; abundance: NA; v_gene: TRBV2; CDR3aa: CASSDEGRNTEAFF; CDR3nt: TGTGCCAGCAGTGATGAGGGTCGGAACACTGAAGCTTTCTTT
d_gene: NA; j_gene: TRBJ1-6; abundance: NA; v_gene: TRBV2; CDR3aa: CASMNRPSSYNSPLHF; CDR3nt: TGTGCCAGCATGAACAGACCGAGCTCCTATAATTCACCCCTCCACTTT
d_gene: TRBD2; j_gene: TRBJ2-5; abundance: NA; v_gene: TRBV6-5; CDR3aa: CASSYREGMMETQYF; CDR3nt: TGTGCCAGCAGTTACAGGGAGGGGATGATGGAGACCCAGTACTTC
d_gene: NA; j_gene: TRBJ1-1; abundance: NA; v_gene: TRBV29-1; CDR3aa: CSVAGRENTEAFF; CDR3nt: TGCAGCGTTGCCGGCAGGGAGAACACTGAAGCTTTCTTT
d_gene: TRBD1; j_gene: TRBJ1-5; abundance: NA; v_gene: TRBV6-6; CDR3aa: CASSPRTGGEYQPQHF; CDR3nt: TGTGCCAGCAGTCCTCGGACAGGGGGGGAGTATCAGCCCCAGCATTTT
d_gene: NA; j_gene: TRBJ2-7; abundance: once; v_gene: TRBV19; CDR3aa: CASTLLGRSSYEQYF; CDR3nt: TGTGCCAGTACCCTCCTAGGTAGGAGCTCCTACGAGCAGTACTTC
d_gene: TRBD1; j_gene: TRBJ1-2; abundance: NA; v_gene: TRBV20-1; CDR3aa: CSASQGAVYGYTF; CDR3nt: TGCAGTGCTAGTCAGGGGGCCGTCTATGGCTACACCTTC
d_gene: NA; j_gene: TRBJ1-2; abundance: NA; v_gene: TRBV20-1; CDR3aa: CSVDSFLYGYTF; CDR3nt: TGCAGTGTCGACAGTTTCCTCTATGGCTACACCTTC
d_gene: TRBD1; j_gene: TRBJ1-1; abundance: many; v_gene: TRBV20-1; CDR3aa: CSAAGGLNTEAFF; CDR3nt: TGCAGTGCCGCAGGGGGCTTGAACACTGAAGCTTTCTTT
d_gene: NA; j_gene: TRBJ1-2; abundance: many; v_gene: TRBV27; CDR3aa: CASSLVPGSGYTF; CDR3nt: TGTGCCAGCAGTTTAGTTCCAGGATCTGGCTACACCTTC
d_gene: NA; j_gene: TRBJ1-3; abundance: many; v_gene: TRBV11-2; CDR3aa: CASSWELGNTIYF; CDR3nt: TGTGCCAGCAGCTGGGAGTTAGGAAACACCATATATTTT
d_gene: NA; j_gene: TRBJ1-2; abundance: NA; v_gene: TRBV20-1; CDR3aa: CSASRRQGDYGYTF; CDR3nt: TGCAGTGCTTCCCGGAGGCAGGGTGACTATGGCTACACCTTC
d_gene: TRBD1; j_gene: TRBJ1-1; abundance: NA; v_gene: TRBV29-1; CDR3aa: CSVEGWTGSGNTEAFF; CDR3nt: TGCAGCGTTGAAGGGTGGACAGGGTCTGGGAACACTGAAGCTTTCTTT
d_gene: NA; j_gene: TRBJ2-5; abundance: NA; v_gene: TRBV2; CDR3aa: CASSEARGEGPQETQYF; CDR3nt: TGTGCCAGCAGTGAAGCGCGAGGTGAAGGGCCCCAAGAGACCCAGTACTTC
d_gene: NA; j_gene: TRBJ2-7; abundance: many; v_gene: TRBV5-1; CDR3aa: CASSLRAQGGNEQYF; CDR3nt: TGCGCCAGCAGCTTGCGGGCCCAAGGGGGGAACGAGCAGTACTTC
d_gene: NA; j_gene: TRBJ2-1; abundance: NA; v_gene: TRBV7-3; CDR3aa: CASSFLVDNEQFF; CDR3nt: TGTGCCAGCAGCTTTCTAGTCGACAATGAGCAGTTCTTC
d_gene: TRBD2; j_gene: TRBJ2-7; abundance: many; v_gene: TRBV2; CDR3aa: CASRTSGAYEQYF; CDR3nt: TGTGCCAGCAGGACTAGCGGTGCCTACGAGCAGTACTTC
d_gene: TRBD1; j_gene: TRBJ1-2; abundance: many; v_gene: TRBV5-1; CDR3aa: CASSRGTGIYGYTF; CDR3nt: TGCGCCAGCAGCCGTGGGACAGGGATCTATGGCTACACCTTC
d_gene: NA; j_gene: TRBJ1-5; abundance: many; v_gene: TRBV27; CDR3aa: CASSFPGASAQHF; CDR3nt: TGTGCCAGCAGTTTCCCAGGGGCATCGGCCCAGCATTTT
d_gene: NA; j_gene: TRBJ2-7; abundance: many; v_gene: TRBV7-2; CDR3aa: CASNDGGNSYEQYF; CDR3nt: TGTGCCAGCAACGACGGCGGGAATTCCTACGAGCAGTACTTC
d_gene: TRBD1; j_gene: TRBJ1-2; abundance: NA; v_gene: TRBV10-3; CDR3aa: CAIRIGTAYGYTF; CDR3nt: TGTGCCATCAGGATAGGGACAGCCTATGGCTACACCTTC
d_gene: NA; j_gene: TRBJ1-6; abundance: NA; v_gene: TRBV9; CDR3aa: CASRPRQREHSPLHF; CDR3nt: TGTGCCAGCAGACCGAGACAGAGAGAGCACTCACCCCTCCACTTT
d_gene: TRBD1; j_gene: TRBJ1-2; abundance: NA; v_gene: TRBV25-1; CDR3aa: CASSETGVANYGYTF; CDR3nt: TGTGCCAGCAGTGAGACAGGGGTCGCTAACTATGGCTACACCTTC
d_gene: NA; j_gene: TRBJ2-7; abundance: once; v_gene: TRBV2; CDR3aa: CAGAGESEQYF; CDR3nt: TGTGCCGGGGCAGGGGAGAGCGAGCAGTACTTC
d_gene: NA; j_gene: TRBJ2-7; abundance: many; v_gene: TRBV19; CDR3aa: CASSILGGRGGEQYF; CDR3nt: TGTGCCAGTAGTATACTCGGGGGACGAGGAGGCGAGCAGTACTTC
d_gene: NA; j_gene: TRBJ2-2; abundance: NA; v_gene: TRBV29-1; CDR3aa: CSVVLGGSETGELFF; CDR3nt: TGCAGCGTTGTACTCGGAGGGTCGGAAACCGGGGAGCTGTTTTTT
d_gene: NA; j_gene: TRBJ2-2; abundance: NA; v_gene: TRBV7-3; CDR3aa: CASSPGGRLNTGELFF; CDR3nt: TGTGCCAGCAGCCCGGGGGGCAGATTGAACACCGGGGAGCTGTTTTTT
d_gene: TRBD2; j_gene: TRBJ2-1; abundance: once; v_gene: TRBV7-9; CDR3aa: CASSTPSGAPYNEQFF; CDR3nt: TGTGCCAGCAGCACCCCTAGCGGAGCACCCTACAATGAGCAGTTCTTC
d_gene: NA; j_gene: TRBJ1-2; abundance: once; v_gene: TRBV4-3; CDR3aa: CASSQGQYGGYGYTF; CDR3nt: TGCGCCAGCAGCCAAGGACAGTACGGCGGCTATGGCTACACCTTC
d_gene: NA; j_gene: TRBJ1-1; abundance: many; v_gene: TRBV6-5; CDR3aa: CASISESFEAFF; CDR3nt: TGTGCCAGCATTTCGGAGTCTTTTGAAGCTTTCTTT
d_gene: NA; j_gene: TRBJ2-2; abundance: many; v_gene: TRBV4-1; CDR3aa: CASSQVFRRSGELFF; CDR3nt: TGCGCCAGCAGCCAAGTGTTCAGGCGGTCCGGGGAGCTGTTTTTT
d_gene: NA; j_gene: TRBJ1-1; abundance: NA; v_gene: TRBV7-9; CDR3aa: CASSFRQATEAFF; CDR3nt: TGTGCCAGCAGTTTTCGACAGGCCACTGAAGCTTTCTTT
d_gene: TRBD2; j_gene: TRBJ2-2; abundance: NA; v_gene: TRBV9; CDR3aa: CASSVASGRAHRELFF; CDR3nt: TGTGCCAGCAGCGTTGCTAGCGGGAGAGCCCACCGGGAGCTGTTTTTT
d_gene: NA; j_gene: TRBJ2-5; abundance: few; v_gene: TRBV11-3; CDR3aa: CASSPVGSTFKETQYF; CDR3nt: TGTGCCAGCAGCCCAGTGGGCTCAACCTTCAAAGAGACCCAGTACTTC
d_gene: TRBD1; j_gene: TRBJ2-3; abundance: NA; v_gene: TRBV14; CDR3aa: CASSQPGTGRDTQYF; CDR3nt: TGTGCCAGCAGCCAACCCGGGACAGGAAGGGATACGCAGTATTTT
d_gene: NA; j_gene: TRBJ2-5; abundance: few; v_gene: TRBV7-2; CDR3aa: CASTPAGGSQETQYF; CDR3nt: TGTGCCAGCACCCCGGCAGGGGGGAGCCAAGAGACCCAGTACTTC
d_gene: NA; j_gene: TRBJ2-7; abundance: many; v_gene: TRBV11-2; CDR3aa: CASSLGGPLRTYEQYF; CDR3nt: TGTGCCAGCAGCTTAGGAGGACCGCTGCGGACCTACGAGCAGTACTTC
d_gene: NA; j_gene: TRBJ1-4; abundance: many; v_gene: TRBV7-2; CDR3aa: CASSPRSPGTNEKLFF; CDR3nt: TGTGCCAGCAGCCCACGATCCCCCGGGACTAATGAAAAACTGTTTTTT
d_gene: NA; j_gene: TRBJ1-2; abundance: NA; v_gene: TRBV28; CDR3aa: CASSFQGYGYAF; CDR3nt: TGTGCCAGCAGTTTCCAGGGCTATGGCTACGCCTTC
d_gene: NA; j_gene: TRBJ2-7; abundance: many; v_gene: TRBV24-1; CDR3aa: CATSDTGAYEQYF; CDR3nt: TGTGCCACCAGTGACACAGGAGCCTACGAGCAGTACTTC
d_gene: TRBD1; j_gene: TRBJ2-7; abundance: NA; v_gene: TRBV2; CDR3aa: CASSGTGDPYEQYF; CDR3nt: TGTGCCAGCAGCGGGACAGGCGATCCCTACGAGCAGTACTTC
d_gene: NA; j_gene: TRBJ1-1; abundance: many; v_gene: TRBV4-1; CDR3aa: CASSQGEMTNTEAFF; CDR3nt: TGCGCCAGCAGCCAAGGGGAGATGACGAACACTGAAGCTTTCTTT
d_gene: NA; j_gene: TRBJ2-5; abundance: NA; v_gene: TRBV5-1; CDR3aa: CASFGTGGPETQYF; CDR3nt: TGCGCCAGCTTCGGAACCGGGGGCCCAGAGACCCAGTACTTC
d_gene: NA; j_gene: TRBJ2-7; abundance: NA; v_gene: TRBV7-6; CDR3aa: CASSLSLLVGAEQYF; CDR3nt: TGTGCCAGCAGCTTAAGTCTTCTAGTGGGAGCCGAGCAGTACTTC
d_gene: NA; j_gene: TRBJ1-5; abundance: many; v_gene: TRBV5-6; CDR3aa: CASSFGGVWYPQHF; CDR3nt: TGTGCCAGCAGCTTTGGCGGGGTTTGGTATCCCCAGCATTTT